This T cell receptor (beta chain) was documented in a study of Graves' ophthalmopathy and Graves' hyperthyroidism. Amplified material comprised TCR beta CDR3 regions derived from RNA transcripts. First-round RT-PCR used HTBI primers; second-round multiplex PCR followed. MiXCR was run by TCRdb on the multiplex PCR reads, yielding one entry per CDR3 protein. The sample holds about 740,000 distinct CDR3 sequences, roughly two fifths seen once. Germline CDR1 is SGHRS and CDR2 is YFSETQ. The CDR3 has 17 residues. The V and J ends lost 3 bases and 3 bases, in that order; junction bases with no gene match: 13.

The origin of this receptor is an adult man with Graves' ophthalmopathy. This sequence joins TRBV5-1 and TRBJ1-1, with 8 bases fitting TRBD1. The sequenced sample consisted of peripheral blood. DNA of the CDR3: TGCGCCAGCAGCTGGATGGGACAGGCAAGGGAGGACACTGAAGCTTTCTTT. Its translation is CASSWMGQAREDTEAFF.